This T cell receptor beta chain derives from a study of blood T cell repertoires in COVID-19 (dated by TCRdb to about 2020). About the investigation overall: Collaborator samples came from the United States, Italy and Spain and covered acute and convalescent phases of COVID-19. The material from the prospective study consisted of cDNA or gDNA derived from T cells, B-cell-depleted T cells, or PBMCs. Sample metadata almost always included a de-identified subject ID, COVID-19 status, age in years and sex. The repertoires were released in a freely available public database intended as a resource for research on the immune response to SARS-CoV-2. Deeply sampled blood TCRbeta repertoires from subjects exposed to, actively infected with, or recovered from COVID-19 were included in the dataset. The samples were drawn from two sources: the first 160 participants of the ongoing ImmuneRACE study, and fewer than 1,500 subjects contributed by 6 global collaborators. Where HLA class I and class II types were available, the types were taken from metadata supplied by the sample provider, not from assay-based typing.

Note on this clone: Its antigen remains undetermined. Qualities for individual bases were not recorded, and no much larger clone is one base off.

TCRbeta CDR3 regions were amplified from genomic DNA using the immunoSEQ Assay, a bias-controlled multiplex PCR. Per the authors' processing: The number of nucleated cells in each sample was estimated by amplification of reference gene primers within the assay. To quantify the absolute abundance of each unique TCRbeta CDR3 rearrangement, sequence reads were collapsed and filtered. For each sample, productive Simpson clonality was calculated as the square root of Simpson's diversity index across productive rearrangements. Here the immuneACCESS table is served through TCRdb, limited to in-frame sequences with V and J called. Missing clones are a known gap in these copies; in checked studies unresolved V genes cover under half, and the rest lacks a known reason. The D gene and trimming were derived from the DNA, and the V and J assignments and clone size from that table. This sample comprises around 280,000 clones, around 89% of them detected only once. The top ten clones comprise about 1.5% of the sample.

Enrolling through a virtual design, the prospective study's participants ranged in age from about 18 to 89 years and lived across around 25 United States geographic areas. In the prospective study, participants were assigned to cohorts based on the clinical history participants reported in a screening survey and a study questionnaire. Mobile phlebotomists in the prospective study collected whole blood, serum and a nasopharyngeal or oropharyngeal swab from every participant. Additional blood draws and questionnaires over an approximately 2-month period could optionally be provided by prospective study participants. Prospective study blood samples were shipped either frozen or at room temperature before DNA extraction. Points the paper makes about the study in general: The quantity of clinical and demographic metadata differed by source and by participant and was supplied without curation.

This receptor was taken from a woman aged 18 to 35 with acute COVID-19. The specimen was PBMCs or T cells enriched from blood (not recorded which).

The DNA sequence is given as TGTGCCAGCAACTTCGGACAGGTGGAGACCCAGTACTTC. Its translation is CASNFGQVETQYF. This sequence uses TRBV6-5 and TRBJ2-5; 7 bases in the middle match TRBD1. From the germline V gene, CDR1 is MNHEY and CDR2 is SVGAGI. Germline trimming: 7 bases from V, 5 bases from J; junction bases outside gene matches: 7. Taken from cysteine to phenylalanine, the CDR3 has 13 residues. Of all the DNA, just the CDR3 is kept, 39 bases in frame from base 1.